This passage covers 19 T cell receptor beta chains from one sample sequenced in a study of beta chain features in type 1 diabetes. General study results and limits: TCRB CDR3 length was moderately but significantly reduced in all four CD4+ subsets of Type 1 diabetes patients.

The authors reverse transcribed all of the isolated RNA, so sequencing captured expressed TCRB transcripts. Data came from immunoSEQ multiplex PCR; TCRdb stores just in-frame clones and leaves some out. The data show almost 350,000 clones, approximately 9.9% seen once. These receptors have no known antigen. Sequenced input: central memory CD4+ T cells from blood. These receptor sequences come from a man aged 30-40 years with type 1 diabetes.

Details on this clone: At one end the junction does not follow the germline gene, possibly because of a read error. The chain combines TRBV7-7 with TRBJ2-7; the D gene could be TRBD1 or TRBD2 (5 bases each). The CDR3 loop spans 14 amino acids. The germline V gene has CDR1 SSHAT and CDR2 FNYEAQ (reference sequence). The chain's CDR3 is CASSPTRAGTEQYF. The CDR3 coding sequence is TGTGCTAGCAGCCCAACCCGGGCAGGGACCGAGCAGTACTTC.

This clone has at least ten counts. This chain joins TRBV7-2 and TRBJ1-1; possible D gene TRBD1, 5 bases. Germline assignment: CDR1 SGHTA and CDR2 FQGNSA. With 3 bases removed from V and 11 bases from J, the gap between germline ends came to 19 bases. The CDR3 loop spans 14 amino acids. CDR3 nucleotides: TGTGCCAGCAGCTTCCGCAGGGACGGTCAGAGCGCTTTCTTT. Translated, it gives CASSFRRDGQSAFF.

The rearrangement links TRBV7-2 to TRBJ2-2, with a possible D match to TRBD2 (5 bases). This CDR3 is 15 amino acids long. Trimming left V 2 bases short and J 6 bases short, with 13 bases between. Per the germline V gene, CDR1 is SGHTA and CDR2 is FQGNSA. In nucleotides, the CDR3 is TGTGCCAGCAGCTTAACCGGGGAGCTGGCCGGGGAGCTGTTTTTT. Protein product: CASSLTGELAGELFF.

This rearrangement joins TRBV7-2 to TRBJ2-5; 7 bases line up with TRBD1. Germline assignment: CDR1 SGHTA and CDR2 FQGNSA. The CDR3 loop spans 15 amino acids. V lost 1 base, J lost 5 bases, and 7 bases stayed unmatched. As DNA, the CDR3 is TGTGCCAGCAGCTTAGTAGGGACAGACGGGGAGACCCAGTACTTC. Translating gives CASSLVGTDGETQYF.

The chain links TRBV7-8 to TRBJ2-5, with D perhaps TRBD1 (6 bases). V lost 1 base and J 5 bases, leaving 17 bases between the germline ends. CDR3 size: 16 residues. In germline, CDR1 is SGHVS, CDR2 FQNEAQ. The CDR3 DNA is TGTGCCAGCAGCTTAGGCCCACGGGACACCGACGAGACCCAGTACTTC. Translation gives CASSLGPRDTDETQYF.

This clone showed up just a few times. The DNA of the CDR3 is TGTGCCAGCTCACCCACCCAGGGATCCGGGGAGACCCAGTACTTC. Translated: CASSPTQGSGETQYF. The chain joins TRBV18 to TRBJ2-5; D is perhaps TRBD1 (5 bases). The V gene lost 3 bases and the J gene lost 5 bases, with 16 bases spanning the gap. The germline gives CDR1 KGHSH, CDR2 LQKENI. The CDR3 consists of 15 residues. The full variable domain, its missing parts supplied by reference TRBV18 and TRBJ2-5, is NAGVMQNPRHLVRRRGQEARLRCSPMKGHSHVYWYRQLPEEGLKFMVYLQKENIIDESGMPKERFSAEFPKEGPSILRIQQVVRGDSAAYFCASSPTQGSGETQYFGPGTRLLVL.

This clone was found many times. The genes are TRBV7-2 and TRBJ1-1; D is uncertain. Between the trimmed V and J ends, which lost 4 bases and 3 bases, there was a span of 9 bases. Germline CDR1 is SGHTA and CDR2 is FQGNSA. This CDR3 region has 13 residues. As DNA, the CDR3 is TGTGCCAGCAGCTCGCAGGTGTACACTGAAGCTTTCTTT. Protein product: CASSSQVYTEAFF. Full variable domain (rest looked up from reference TRBV7-2 and TRBJ1-1): GAGVSQSPSNKVTEKGKDVELRCDPISGHTALYWYRQSLGQGLEFLIYFQGNSAPDKSGLPSDRFSAERTGGSVSTLTIQRTQQEDSAVYLCASSSQVYTEAFFGQGTRLTVV.

This clone turned up a few times. The gene calls are TRBV30 and TRBJ1-5; no clear D gene. The CDR3 has 13 amino acids. V was cut by 4 bases and J by 9 bases, with 16 bases left in between. Germline CDR1 reads GTSNPN; CDR2 reads SVGIG (reference sequence). The CDR3 sequence is CAWTAPPAGPQHF. CDR3 nucleotides: TGTGCCTGGACGGCCCCCCCGGCGGGGCCCCAGCATTTT.

This clone was seen more than once but under ten times. This chain uses TRBV7-9 with TRBJ1-1; D might be TRBD1 (5 bases). This CDR3 is built from 14 residues. V was pared by 6 bases and J by 2 bases, with 13 bases between. Germline assignment: CDR1 SEHNR and CDR2 FQNEAQ (reference sequence). The DNA for the CDR3 is TGTGCCAGCAGTACGGTGACAGAAAACACTGAAGCTTTCTTT. This translates into CASSTVTENTEAFF.

The chain joins TRBV7-9 to TRBJ1-1, with 9 nucleotides matching TRBD1. Germline V gene sequence: CDR1 SEHNR, CDR2 FQNEAQ (reference sequence). This CDR3 has 17 amino acids. J lost 4 bases, V lost 1 base, and 10 bases had no gene match. CDR3 sequence (DNA): TGTGCCAGCAGCTTAGGGGGGCGGGACAGGGCATCCACTGAAGCTTTCTTT. Its translation is CASSLGGRDRASTEAFF.

V usage is TRBV19 and J usage is TRBJ1-2; the D gene is possibly TRBD1 (6 bases). With 6 bases removed from V and 4 bases from J, the gap between germline ends came to 9 bases. The germline V gene has CDR1 LNHDA and CDR2 SQIVND (reference sequence). CDR3 length equals 12 residues. The CDR3 protein is CASSGQRYGYTF. CDR3 in DNA: TGTGCCAGTAGCGGACAGCGCTATGGCTACACCTTC.

This clone was picked up a small number of times. V and J are TRBV11-2 and TRBJ2-7; TRBD1 matches 9 bases. After removal of 2 bases from V and 4 bases from J, the junction contained 6 bases not matched to a gene. Germline CDR1 reads SGHAT; CDR2 reads FQNNGV. The CDR3 spans 15 residues. The CDR3 DNA reads as TGTGCCAGCAGCTTAAGGATGACAGGGGGATACGAGCAGTACTTC. Translated, it gives CASSLRMTGGYEQYF.

The chain combines TRBV27 with TRBJ2-1; 14 bases line up with TRBD2. Germline loops: CDR1 MNHEY, CDR2 SMNVEV (reference sequence). Losses at the gene ends were 4 bases for V and 5 bases for J; bases not matched to a gene: 7. The CDR3 is 17 residues long. For the CDR3, the DNA is TGTGCCAGCAGTTATACGGGACTAGCGGGGGAGGACAATGAGCAGTTCTTC. Protein sequence: CASSYTGLAGEDNEQFF.

This clone was found a few times. This sequence joins TRBV2 and TRBJ2-4, with 11 bases matching TRBD2. The V gene end was trimmed by 1 base and the J gene end by 5 bases; junction bases not matched to a gene: 4. The germline CDR1 and CDR2 sequences are SNHLY and FYNNEI. CDR3 length equals 16 residues. The CDR3 loop reads CASSEGIAGGENIQYF. The CDR3 DNA reads TGTGCCAGCAGTGAAGGGATAGCGGGAGGGGAAAACATTCAGTACTTC.

The chain employs TRBV15 and TRBJ2-5; D gene ambiguous. The ends were cut back, 0 bases at V and 3 bases at J, with 8 bases in the middle. CDR3 size: 14 residues. The germline V gene encodes CDR1 LNHNV and CDR2 YYDKDF (reference sequence). The CDR3, as DNA: TGTGCCACCAGCAGAGATAACAGAGAAGAGACCCAGTACTTC. Translated, it gives CATSRDNREETQYF.

The CDR3 spells CASSPAGEVRTEAFF. CDR3 coding DNA: TGCGCCAGCAGCCCAGCAGGGGAGGTACGTACTGAAGCTTTCTTT. This rearrangement joins TRBV5-1 to TRBJ1-1, with D possibly being TRBD1 (6 bases). Germline loops: CDR1 SGHRS, CDR2 YFSETQ. CDR3 size: 15 residues. Trimming cost V 4 bases and J 5 bases, with 18 bases left between them. Full variable domain (remainder filled in from reference TRBV5-1 and TRBJ1-1): KAGVTQTPRYLIKTRGQQVTLSCSPISGHRSVSWYQQTPGQGLQFLFEYFSETQRNKGNFPGRFSGRQFSNSRSEMNVSTLELGDSALYLCASSPAGEVRTEAFFGQGTRLTVV.

The V and J genes are TRBV30 and TRBJ2-1; D is uncertain. The V end lost 2 bases, the J end lost 7 bases, and 3 bases lay between the germline ends. The CDR3 loop spans 10 amino acids. From germline, CDR1 is GTSNPN and CDR2 SVGIG (reference sequence). CDR3 loop: CAWSRNEQFF. Written as DNA, the CDR3 is TGTGCCTGGAGTAGGAATGAGCAGTTCTTC.

CDR3 amino acids: CASSQLNLMPVMNTEAFF. The CDR3 nucleotides read TGCGCCAGCAGCCAACTTAACCTAATGCCAGTGATGAACACTGAAGCTTTCTTT. The chain uses TRBV4-1 and TRBJ1-1, with D uncertain. There are 18 residues in the CDR3. The germline V gene encodes CDR1 MGHRA and CDR2 YSYEKL. Trimming removed 2 bases from V and 0 bases from J, with 19 bases in between.

This clone was detected a few times. This rearrangement joins TRBV30 to TRBJ2-7; D is perhaps TRBD2 (5 bases). V gave up 5 bases and J gave up 9 bases, with 14 bases separating them. This CDR3 comprises 11 residues. Germline CDR1 reads GTSNPN; CDR2 reads SVGIG (reference sequence). The CDR3 nucleotides read TGTGCCTGGGGACTCGCGGTGGGGCAGTACTTC. It specifies CAWGLAVGQYF.